Detailed here is one T cell receptor (beta chain). Germline lookup yields CDR1 MGHDK and CDR2 SYGVNS. The CDR3 is made up of 13 amino acids. Trimming removed 3 bases from V and 12 bases from J, with 14 bases in between. Naive CD8 cells were CD45RO-negative, positively selected for CCR7, excluding terminally differentiated effector memory CD45RA+ cells. This sample was taken from a study of shared clonotypes between healthy human individuals. Here immunoSEQ multiplex PCR was the method, and the copy in TCRdb shows in-frame clones only, minus some. The sample includes about 2.1 million clones, about 92% seen only once; the top ten take 1.7%.

This TCR came from a man aged 18 to 29 in good health. Some clones in this sample may be carry-over from other donors' samples. Sequencing was done on a sample of naive CD8+ T cells from PBMCs. The chain combines TRBV25-1 with TRBJ1-4, with D unclear. DNA of the CDR3: TGTGCCAGCAGTGATGATCCTCATAGGGAACTGTTTTTT. This sequence encodes CASSDDPHRELFF.